The subject of this entry is one TCR beta chain. The record originates from a study of blood T cell repertoires in COVID-19. Study context: Acute and convalescent COVID-19 samples came from the United States, Italy and Spain. Sources were T cells, B-cell-depleted T cells, or PBMCs; the material itself was cDNA or gDNA.

In the source study's methods: Amplification of reference gene primers was used by the study to estimate nucleated cell counts. Profiled with immunoSEQ multiplex PCR; TCRdb holds only in-frame clones, not every one. That table is the source of V, J and clone size, and D and trimming were worked out from the DNA. The sample shows nearly 110,000 clones, around 78% of them seen only once. The CDR3 length is 14 residues. V was trimmed by 0 bases and J by 6 bases, leaving 10 bases between them. The germline gives CDR1 SGHDT, CDR2 YYEEEE. The rearrangement links TRBV5-6 to TRBJ1-5, with a tentative D call TRBD1 (5 bases). Sequenced sample: peripheral blood. This TCR was recovered from a man older than 75 with COVID-19, enrolled during active disease. Here the CDR3 DNA reads TGTGCCAGCAGCTTGGGGACGGGGGGTCAGCCCCAGCATTTT. Translation: CASSLGTGGQPQHF.